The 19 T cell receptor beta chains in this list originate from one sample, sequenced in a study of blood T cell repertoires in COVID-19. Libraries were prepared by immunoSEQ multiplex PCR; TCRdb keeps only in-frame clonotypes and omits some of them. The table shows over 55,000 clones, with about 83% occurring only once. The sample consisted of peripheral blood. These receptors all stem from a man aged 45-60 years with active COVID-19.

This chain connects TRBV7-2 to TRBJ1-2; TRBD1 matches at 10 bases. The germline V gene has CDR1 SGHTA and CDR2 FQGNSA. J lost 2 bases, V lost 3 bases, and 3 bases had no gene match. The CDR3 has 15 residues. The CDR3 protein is CASSFGTGANYGYTF. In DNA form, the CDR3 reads TGTGCCAGCAGCTTCGGGACAGGGGCAAACTATGGCTACACCTTC.

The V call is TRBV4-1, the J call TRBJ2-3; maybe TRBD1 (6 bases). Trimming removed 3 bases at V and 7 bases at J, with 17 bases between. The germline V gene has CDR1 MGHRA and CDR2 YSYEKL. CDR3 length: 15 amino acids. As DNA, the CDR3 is TGCGCCAGCAGCCAGGGCTGGGGGCCGGCGAATACGCAGTATTTT. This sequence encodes CASSQGWGPANTQYF.

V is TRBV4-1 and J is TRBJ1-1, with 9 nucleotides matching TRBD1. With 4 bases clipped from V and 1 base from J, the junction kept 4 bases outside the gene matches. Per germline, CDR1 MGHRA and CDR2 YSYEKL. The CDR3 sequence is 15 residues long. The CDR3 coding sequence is TGCGCCAGCAGCCTTCGGGACAGGGCGAACACTGAAGCTTTCTTT. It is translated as CASSLRDRANTEAFF.

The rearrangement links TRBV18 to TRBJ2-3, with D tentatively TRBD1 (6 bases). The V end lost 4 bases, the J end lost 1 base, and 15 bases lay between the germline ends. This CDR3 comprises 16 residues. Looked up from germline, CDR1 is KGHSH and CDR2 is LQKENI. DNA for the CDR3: TGTGCCAGCTCACTCACAAGACAGGTTCGCACAGATACGCAGTATTTT. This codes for CASSLTRQVRTDTQYF. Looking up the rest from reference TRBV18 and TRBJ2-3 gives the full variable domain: NAGVMQNPRHLVRRRGQEARLRCSPMKGHSHVYWYRQLPEEGLKFMVYLQKENIIDESGMPKERFSAEFPKEGPSILRIQQVVRGDSAAYFCASSLTRQVRTDTQYFGPGTRLTVL.

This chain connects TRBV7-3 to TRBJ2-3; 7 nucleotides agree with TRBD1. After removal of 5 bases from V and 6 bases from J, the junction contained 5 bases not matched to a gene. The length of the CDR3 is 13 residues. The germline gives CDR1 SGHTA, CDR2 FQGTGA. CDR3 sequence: CASSGNRGDTQYF. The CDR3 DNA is TGTGCCAGCAGCGGGAACAGGGGTGATACGCAGTATTTT.

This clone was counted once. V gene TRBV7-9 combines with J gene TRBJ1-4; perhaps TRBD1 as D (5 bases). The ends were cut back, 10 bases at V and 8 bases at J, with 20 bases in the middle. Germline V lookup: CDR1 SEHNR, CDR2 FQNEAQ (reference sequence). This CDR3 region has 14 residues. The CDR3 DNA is TGTGCCATCAGAGGGAGGGGACTGAGCGAAAAACTGTTTTTT. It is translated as CAIRGRGLSEKLFF.

The CDR3, as DNA: TGTGCCAGCATCGAGGGAACAGCTAGCAATGAGCAGTTCTTC. It yields the protein CASIEGTASNEQFF. The chain links TRBV6-5 to TRBJ2-1, with a tentative D call TRBD2 (5 bases). The V end lost 7 bases, the J end lost 6 bases, and 16 bases lay between the germline ends. CDR1 is MNHEY and CDR2 is SVGAGI in the germline V gene. The CDR3 sequence is 14 residues long.

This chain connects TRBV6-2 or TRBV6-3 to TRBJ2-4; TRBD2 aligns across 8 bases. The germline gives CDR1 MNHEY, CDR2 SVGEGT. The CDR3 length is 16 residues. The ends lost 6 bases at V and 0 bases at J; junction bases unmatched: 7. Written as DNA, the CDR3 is TGTGCCAGCAGCCCCAGCGGGGGCTTAGCCAAAAACATTCAGTACTTC. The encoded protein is CASSPSGGLAKNIQYF.

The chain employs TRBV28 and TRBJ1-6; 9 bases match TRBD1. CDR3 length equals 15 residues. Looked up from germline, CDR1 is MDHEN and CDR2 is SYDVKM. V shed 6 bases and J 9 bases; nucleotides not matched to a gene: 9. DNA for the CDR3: TGTGCCAGCAGACGACAGGGGGAAAGGGGTTCACCCCTCCACTTT. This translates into CASRRQGERGSPLHF.

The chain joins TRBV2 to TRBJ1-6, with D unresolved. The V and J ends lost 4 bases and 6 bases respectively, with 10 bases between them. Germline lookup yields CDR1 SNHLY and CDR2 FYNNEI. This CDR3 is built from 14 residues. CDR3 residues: CASSVGVVNSPLHF. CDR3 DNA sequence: TGTGCCAGCAGTGTCGGGGTTGTTAATTCACCCCTCCACTTT.

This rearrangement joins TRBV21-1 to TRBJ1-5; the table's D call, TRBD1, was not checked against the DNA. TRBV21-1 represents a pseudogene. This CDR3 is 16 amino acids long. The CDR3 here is CASSKAKGILNQPQHF. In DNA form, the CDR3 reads TGTGCCAGCAGCAAAGCGAAGGGGATCCTCAATCAGCCCCAGCATTTT.

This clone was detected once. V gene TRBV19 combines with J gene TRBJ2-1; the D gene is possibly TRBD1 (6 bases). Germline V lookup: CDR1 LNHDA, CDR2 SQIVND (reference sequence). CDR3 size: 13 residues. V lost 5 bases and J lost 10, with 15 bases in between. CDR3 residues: CASSPFVRGEQFF. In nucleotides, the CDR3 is TGTGCCAGTAGTCCTTTTGTTAGGGGGGAGCAGTTCTTC.

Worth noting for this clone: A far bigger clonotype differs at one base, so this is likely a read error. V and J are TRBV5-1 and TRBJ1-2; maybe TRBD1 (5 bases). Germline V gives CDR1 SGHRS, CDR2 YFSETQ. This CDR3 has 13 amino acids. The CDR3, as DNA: TGCGCCCGCAGGCCTGGGGGGGGCTATGGCTACACCTTC. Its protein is CARRPGGGYGYTF.

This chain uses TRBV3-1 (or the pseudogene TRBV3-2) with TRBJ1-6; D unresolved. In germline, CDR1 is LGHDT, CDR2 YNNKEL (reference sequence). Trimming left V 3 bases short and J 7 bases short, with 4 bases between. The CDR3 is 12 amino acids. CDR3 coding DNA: TGTGCCAGCAGCCACAGGAATTCACCCCTCCACTTT. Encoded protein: CASSHRNSPLHF.

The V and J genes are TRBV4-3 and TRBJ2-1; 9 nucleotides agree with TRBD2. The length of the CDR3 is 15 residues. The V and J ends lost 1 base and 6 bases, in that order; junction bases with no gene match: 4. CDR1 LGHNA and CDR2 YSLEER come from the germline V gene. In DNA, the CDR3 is TGCGCCAGCAGCCAAGCCGCGGGGGGGGGCAATGAGCAGTTCTTC. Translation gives CASSQAAGGGNEQFF.

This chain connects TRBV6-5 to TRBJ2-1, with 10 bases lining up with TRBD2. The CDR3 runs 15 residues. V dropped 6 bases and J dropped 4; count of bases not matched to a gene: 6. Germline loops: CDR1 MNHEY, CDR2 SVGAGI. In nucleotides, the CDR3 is TGTGCCAGCAGGCCCCTAGCGGGAGAGTACAATGAGCAGTTCTTC. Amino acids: CASRPLAGEYNEQFF.

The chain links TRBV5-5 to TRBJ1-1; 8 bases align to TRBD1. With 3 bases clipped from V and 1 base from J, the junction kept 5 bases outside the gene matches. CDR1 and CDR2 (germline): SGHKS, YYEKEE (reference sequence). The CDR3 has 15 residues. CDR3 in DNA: TGTGCCAGCAGCTACCGGACAGGGTGGAACACTGAAGCTTTCTTT. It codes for CASSYRTGWNTEAFF.

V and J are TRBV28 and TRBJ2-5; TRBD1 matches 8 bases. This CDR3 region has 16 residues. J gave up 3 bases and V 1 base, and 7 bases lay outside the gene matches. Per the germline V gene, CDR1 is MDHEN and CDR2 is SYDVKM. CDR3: CASSLLGQGAKETQYF. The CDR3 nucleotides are TGTGCCAGCAGTTTATTAGGGCAGGGGGCAAAAGAGACCCAGTACTTC.

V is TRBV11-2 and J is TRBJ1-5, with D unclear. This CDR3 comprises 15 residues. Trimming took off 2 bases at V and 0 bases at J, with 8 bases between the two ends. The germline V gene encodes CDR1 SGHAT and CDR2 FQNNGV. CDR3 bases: TGTGCCAGCAGCTTAAACCACAATAGCAATCAGCCCCAGCATTTT. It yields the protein CASSLNHNSNQPQHF.